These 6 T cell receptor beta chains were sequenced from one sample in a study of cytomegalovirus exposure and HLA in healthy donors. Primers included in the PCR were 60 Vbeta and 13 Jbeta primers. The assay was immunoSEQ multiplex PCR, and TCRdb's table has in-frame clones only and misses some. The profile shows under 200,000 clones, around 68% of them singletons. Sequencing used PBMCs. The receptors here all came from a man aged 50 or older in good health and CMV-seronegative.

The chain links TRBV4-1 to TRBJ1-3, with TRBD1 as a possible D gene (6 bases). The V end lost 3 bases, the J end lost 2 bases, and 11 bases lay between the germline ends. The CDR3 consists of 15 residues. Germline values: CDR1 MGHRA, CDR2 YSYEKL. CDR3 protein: CASSHSQGTGNTIYF. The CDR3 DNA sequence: TGCGCCAGCAGCCACTCACAGGGAACTGGAAACACCATATATTTT.

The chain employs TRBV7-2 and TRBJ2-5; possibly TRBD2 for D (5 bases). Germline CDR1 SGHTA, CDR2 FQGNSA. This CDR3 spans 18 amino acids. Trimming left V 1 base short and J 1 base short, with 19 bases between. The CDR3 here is CASSLGRYPRVFQETQYF. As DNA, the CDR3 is TGTGCCAGCAGCTTAGGGAGGTACCCACGAGTATTCCAAGAGACCCAGTACTTC.

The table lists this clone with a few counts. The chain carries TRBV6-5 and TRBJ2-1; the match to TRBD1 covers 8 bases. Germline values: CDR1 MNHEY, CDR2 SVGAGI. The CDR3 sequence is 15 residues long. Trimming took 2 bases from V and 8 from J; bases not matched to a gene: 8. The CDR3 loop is CASSYGSGGKYEQFF. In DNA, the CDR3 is TGTGCCAGCAGTTACGGGTCAGGGGGCAAGTATGAGCAGTTCTTC.

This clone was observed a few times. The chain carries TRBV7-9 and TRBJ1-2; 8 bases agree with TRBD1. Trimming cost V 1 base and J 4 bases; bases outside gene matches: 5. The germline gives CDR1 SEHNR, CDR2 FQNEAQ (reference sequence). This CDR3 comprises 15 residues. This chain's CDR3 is CASSLEGQAIYGYTF. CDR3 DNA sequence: TGTGCCAGCAGCTTAGAGGGACAGGCGATCTATGGCTACACCTTC.

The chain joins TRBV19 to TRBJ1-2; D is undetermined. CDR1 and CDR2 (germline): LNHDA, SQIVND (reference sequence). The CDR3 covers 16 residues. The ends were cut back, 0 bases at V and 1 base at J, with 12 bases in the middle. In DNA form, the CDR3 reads TGTGCCAGTAGTATAGAAGGCGGCCCCGTTAACTATGGCTACACCTTC. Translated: CASSIEGGPVNYGYTF.

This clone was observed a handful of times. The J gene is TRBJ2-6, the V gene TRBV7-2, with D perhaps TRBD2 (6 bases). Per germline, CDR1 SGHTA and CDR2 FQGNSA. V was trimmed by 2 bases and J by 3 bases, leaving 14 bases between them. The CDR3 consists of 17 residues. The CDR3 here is CASSLSQGGGGANVLTF. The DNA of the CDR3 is TGTGCCAGCAGCTTAAGTCAGGGAGGCGGTGGGGCCAACGTCCTGACTTTC.